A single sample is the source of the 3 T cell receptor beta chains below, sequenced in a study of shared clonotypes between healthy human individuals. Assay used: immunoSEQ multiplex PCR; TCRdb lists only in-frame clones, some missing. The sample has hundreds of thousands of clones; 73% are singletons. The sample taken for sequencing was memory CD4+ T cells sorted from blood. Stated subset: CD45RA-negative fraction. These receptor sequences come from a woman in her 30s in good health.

This chain's CDR3 is CASSAFGTSYNEQFF. In nucleotides, the CDR3 is TGTGCCAGTAGTGCTTTCGGGACTTCTTACAATGAGCAGTTCTTC. The V and J genes are TRBV19 and TRBJ2-1; D might be TRBD2 (6 bases). Germline V lookup: CDR1 LNHDA, CDR2 SQIVND (reference sequence). V was cut by 5 bases and J by 4 bases, with 15 bases left in between. The CDR3 covers 15 residues.

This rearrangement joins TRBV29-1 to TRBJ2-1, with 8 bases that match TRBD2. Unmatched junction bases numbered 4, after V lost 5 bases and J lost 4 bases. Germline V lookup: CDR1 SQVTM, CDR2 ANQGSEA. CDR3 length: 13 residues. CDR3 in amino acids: CSVRVAGYNEQFF. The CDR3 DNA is TGCAGCGTTAGGGTAGCGGGATACAATGAGCAGTTCTTC.

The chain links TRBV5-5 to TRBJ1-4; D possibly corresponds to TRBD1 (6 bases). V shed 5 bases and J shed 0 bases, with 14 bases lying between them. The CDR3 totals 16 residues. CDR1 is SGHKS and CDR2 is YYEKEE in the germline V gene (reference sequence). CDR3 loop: CASRPGTPATNEKLFF. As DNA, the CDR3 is TGTGCCAGCAGACCAGGGACACCAGCAACTAATGAAAAACTGTTTTTT.